This TCR beta chain is from a study of blood T cell repertoires in COVID-19. For the study at large: From the United States, Italy and Spain came samples of acute and convalescent COVID-19. Sources were T cells, B-cell-depleted T cells, or PBMCs; the material itself was cDNA or gDNA.

The germline V and J ends were trimmed by 7 bases and 3 bases, with 18 bases remaining between them. The length of the CDR3 is 15 residues. Per the germline V gene, CDR1 is LGHNA and CDR2 is YSLEER. Authors' processing steps: Reference gene primers were amplified, and this amplification served to estimate nucleated cell counts. Sequencing used immunoSEQ multiplex PCR; TCRdb keeps in-frame clones, though not all of them. That table supplies the V and J calls and clone size; D and trimming were determined from the DNA. This sample carries some 64,000 clones, roughly 84% of them seen once, and the ten largest clones take roughly 4%. On this clone itself: No conserved phenylalanine or tryptophan ends this CDR3, so it is likely a read error.

The rearrangement joins TRBV4-3 to TRBJ1-1, with D tentatively TRBD1 (6 bases). The clonotype originates from a man in his 70s with acute or convalescent COVID-19. Sequenced sample: peripheral blood. The CDR3 sequence is CASKKGQGLDTEAFL. CDR3 nucleotides: TGCGCCAGCAAAAAGGGCCAGGGGCTGGACACTGAAGCTTTCCTT.